This T cell receptor beta chain stems from a study of early T cells in non-severe SARS-CoV-2 infection. Attachment of unique molecular identifiers was made to individual cDNA molecules. TCRdb fed the 5' RACE reads into MiXCR, producing one record per CDR3 protein. The table has roughly 26,000 distinct CDR3 sequences, roughly 5% seen once. The study, taken as a whole, reports: Anti-spike CD8 responses were favored by VDJdb matching, which missed private and CD4 specificities.

The length of the CDR3 is 14 residues. The V end was cut by 3 bases, the J end by 9 bases, with 20 bases between. The V gene's germline CDR1 is GTSNPN and CDR2 SVGIG (reference sequence). This clonotype appeared many times. What it binds is not known. Sequencing was performed on whole blood. The chain combines TRBV30 with TRBJ1-1; D is uncertain. The receptor was isolated from an adult who was a healthcare worker with PCR-confirmed SARS-CoV-2 infection or an uninfected control (not recorded which). The DNA for the CDR3 is TGTGCCTGGAGAATCGGCTCCACTCCCCTAAAAGCTTTCTTT. As protein: CAWRIGSTPLKAFF.